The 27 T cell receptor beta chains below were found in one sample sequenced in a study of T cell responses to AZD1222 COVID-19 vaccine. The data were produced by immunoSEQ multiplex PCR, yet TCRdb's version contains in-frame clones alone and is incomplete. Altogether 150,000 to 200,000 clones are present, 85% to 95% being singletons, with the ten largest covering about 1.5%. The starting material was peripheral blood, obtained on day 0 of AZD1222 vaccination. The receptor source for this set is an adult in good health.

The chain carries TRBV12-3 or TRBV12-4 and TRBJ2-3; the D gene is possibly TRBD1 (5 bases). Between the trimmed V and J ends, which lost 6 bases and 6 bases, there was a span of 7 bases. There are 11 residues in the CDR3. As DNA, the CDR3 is TGTGCCAGCAGGGACATTGATACGCAGTATTTT. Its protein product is CASRDIDTQYF.

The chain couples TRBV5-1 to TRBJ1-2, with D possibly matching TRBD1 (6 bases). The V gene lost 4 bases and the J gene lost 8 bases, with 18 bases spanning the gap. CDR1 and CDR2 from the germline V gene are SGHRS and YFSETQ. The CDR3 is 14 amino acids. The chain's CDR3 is CASSAAQGASGYTF. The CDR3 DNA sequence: TGCGCCAGCAGCGCGGCACAGGGTGCATCGGGCTACACCTTC.

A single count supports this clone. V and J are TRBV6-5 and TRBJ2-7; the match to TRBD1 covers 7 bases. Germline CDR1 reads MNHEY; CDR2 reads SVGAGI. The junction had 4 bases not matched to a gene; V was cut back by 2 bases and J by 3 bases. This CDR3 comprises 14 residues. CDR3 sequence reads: CASSYKDRFYEQYF. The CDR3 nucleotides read TGTGCCAGCAGTTACAAGGACAGGTTCTACGAGCAGTACTTC.

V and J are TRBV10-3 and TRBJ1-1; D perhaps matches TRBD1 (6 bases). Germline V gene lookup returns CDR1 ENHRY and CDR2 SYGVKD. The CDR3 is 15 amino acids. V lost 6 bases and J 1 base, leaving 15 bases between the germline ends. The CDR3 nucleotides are TGTGCCATCAGGCGGACAGCGGATAGGAACACTGAAGCTTTCTTT. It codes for CAIRRTADRNTEAFF.

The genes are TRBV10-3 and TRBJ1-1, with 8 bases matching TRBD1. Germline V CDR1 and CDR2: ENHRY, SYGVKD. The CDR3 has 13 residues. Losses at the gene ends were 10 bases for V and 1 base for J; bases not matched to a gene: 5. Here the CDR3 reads CATSGTGNTEAFF. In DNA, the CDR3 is TGTGCCACCTCGGGGACAGGGAACACTGAAGCTTTCTTT.

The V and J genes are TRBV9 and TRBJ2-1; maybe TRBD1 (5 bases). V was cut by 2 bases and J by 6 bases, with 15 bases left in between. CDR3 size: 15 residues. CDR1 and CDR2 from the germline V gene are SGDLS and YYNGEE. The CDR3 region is CASSVDDRRLNEQFF. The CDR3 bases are TGTGCCAGCAGCGTTGACGACAGACGTCTCAATGAGCAGTTCTTC.

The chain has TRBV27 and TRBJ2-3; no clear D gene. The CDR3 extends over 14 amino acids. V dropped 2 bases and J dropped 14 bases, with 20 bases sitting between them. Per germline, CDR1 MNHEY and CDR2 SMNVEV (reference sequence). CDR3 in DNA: TGTGCCAGCAGTTTAGCCGAGGCAGCCCCTCATCCGTATTTT. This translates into CASSLAEAAPHPYF.

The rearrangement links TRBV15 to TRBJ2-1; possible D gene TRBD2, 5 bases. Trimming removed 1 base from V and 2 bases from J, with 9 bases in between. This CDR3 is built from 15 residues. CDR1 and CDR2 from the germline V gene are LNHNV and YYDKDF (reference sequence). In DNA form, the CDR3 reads TGTGCCACCAGCAGAGTAGAGGGAGCCTACAATGAGCAGTTCTTC. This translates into CATSRVEGAYNEQFF.

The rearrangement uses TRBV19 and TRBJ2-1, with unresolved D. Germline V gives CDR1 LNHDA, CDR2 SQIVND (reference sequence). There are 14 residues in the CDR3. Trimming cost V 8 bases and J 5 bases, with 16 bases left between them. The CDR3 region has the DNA TGTGCCAGTCGCAGTAATGGGGTCAACAATGAGCAGTTCTTC. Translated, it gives CASRSNGVNNEQFF.

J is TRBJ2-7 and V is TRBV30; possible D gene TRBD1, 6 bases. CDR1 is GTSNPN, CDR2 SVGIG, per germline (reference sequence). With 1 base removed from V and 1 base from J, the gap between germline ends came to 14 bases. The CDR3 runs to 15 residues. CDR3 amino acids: CAWSEDSLGSYEQYF. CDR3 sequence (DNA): TGTGCCTGGAGTGAGGACAGCCTAGGTTCCTACGAGCAGTACTTC.

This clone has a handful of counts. CDR3 sequence reads: CASFSPRDYGYTF. The CDR3 coding sequence is TGTGCCAGCTTCTCCCCCAGGGACTATGGCTACACCTTC. This chain joins TRBV28 and TRBJ1-2; D perhaps matches TRBD1 (5 bases). Germline V gene sequence: CDR1 MDHEN, CDR2 SYDVKM. Trimming shortened V by 8 bases and J by 3 bases, and 13 bases separated the two germline ends. The CDR3 sequence is 13 residues long.

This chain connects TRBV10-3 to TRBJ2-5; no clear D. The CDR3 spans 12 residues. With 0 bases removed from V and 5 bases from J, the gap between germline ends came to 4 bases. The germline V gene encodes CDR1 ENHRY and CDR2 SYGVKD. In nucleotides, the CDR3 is TGTGCCATCAGTGAGTCCGGGGAGACCCAGTACTTC. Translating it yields CAISESGETQYF.

The CDR3 protein is CASSGSLSGQGLNTEAFF. The CDR3 DNA is TGCGCCAGCAGTGGATCGCTCTCGGGACAGGGCTTGAACACTGAAGCTTTCTTT. This chain uses TRBV10-1 with TRBJ1-1; 9 nucleotides align to TRBD1. Trimming took 4 bases from V and 0 from J; bases not matched to a gene: 12. CDR3 length: 18 amino acids. Per germline, CDR1 WNHNN and CDR2 SYGVQD (reference sequence).

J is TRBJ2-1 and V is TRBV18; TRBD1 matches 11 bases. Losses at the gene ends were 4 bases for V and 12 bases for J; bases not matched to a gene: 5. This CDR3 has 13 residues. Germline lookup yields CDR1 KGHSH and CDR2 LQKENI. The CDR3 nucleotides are TGTGCCAGCTCACTCGGGACAGGGGGGGCGCAGTTCTTC. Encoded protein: CASSLGTGGAQFF.

Here the CDR3 reads CASSLISTLTAIYGYTF. DNA of the CDR3: TGTGCCAGCAGCCTTATTTCGACCTTAACAGCGATCTATGGCTACACCTTC. V is TRBV5-6 and J is TRBJ1-2; D gene uncertain. The CDR3 has 17 amino acids. Deletions cut 4 bases from V and 4 bases from J, with 23 bases between. Per germline, CDR1 SGHDT and CDR2 YYEEEE.

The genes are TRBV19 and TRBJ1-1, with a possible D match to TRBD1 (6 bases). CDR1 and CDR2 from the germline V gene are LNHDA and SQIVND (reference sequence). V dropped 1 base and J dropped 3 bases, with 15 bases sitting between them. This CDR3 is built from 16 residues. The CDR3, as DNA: TGTGCCAGTAGTATAGGAGGGCGGAGGGGGTACACTGAAGCTTTCTTT. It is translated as CASSIGGRRGYTEAFF.

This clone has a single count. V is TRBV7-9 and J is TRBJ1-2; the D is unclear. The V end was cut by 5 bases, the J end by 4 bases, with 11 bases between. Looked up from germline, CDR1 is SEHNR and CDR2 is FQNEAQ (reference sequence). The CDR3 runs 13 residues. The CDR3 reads CASSPLEGYGYTF. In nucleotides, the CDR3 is TGTGCCAGCAGCCCACTTGAGGGCTATGGCTACACCTTC.

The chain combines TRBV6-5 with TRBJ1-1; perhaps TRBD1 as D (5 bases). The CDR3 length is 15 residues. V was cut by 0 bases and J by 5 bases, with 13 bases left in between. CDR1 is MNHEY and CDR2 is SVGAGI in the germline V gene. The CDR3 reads CASSYSRGTGTEAFF. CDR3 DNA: TGTGCCAGCAGTTACTCTAGGGGTACGGGGACTGAAGCTTTCTTT.

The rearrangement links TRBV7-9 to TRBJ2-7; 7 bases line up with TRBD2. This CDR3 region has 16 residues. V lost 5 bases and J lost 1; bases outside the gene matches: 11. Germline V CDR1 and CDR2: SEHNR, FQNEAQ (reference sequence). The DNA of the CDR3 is TGTGCCAGCAGCCCCAAGGGAACTAGCGATTCCTACGAGCAGTACTTC. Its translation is CASSPKGTSDSYEQYF.

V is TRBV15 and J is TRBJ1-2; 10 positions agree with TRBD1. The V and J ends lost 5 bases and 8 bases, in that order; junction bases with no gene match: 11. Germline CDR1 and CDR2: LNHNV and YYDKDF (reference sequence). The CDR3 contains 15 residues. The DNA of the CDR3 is TGTGCCACCAGCGAGGGACAGGGGACGGGGAGAGGCTACACCTTC. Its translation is CATSEGQGTGRGYTF.

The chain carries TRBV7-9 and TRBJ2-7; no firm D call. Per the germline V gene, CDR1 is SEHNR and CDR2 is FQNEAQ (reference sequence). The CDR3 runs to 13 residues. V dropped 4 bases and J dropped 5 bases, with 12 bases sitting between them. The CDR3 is CASSSQTSNEQYF. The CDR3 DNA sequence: TGTGCCAGCAGCTCACAAACCAGTAACGAGCAGTACTTC.

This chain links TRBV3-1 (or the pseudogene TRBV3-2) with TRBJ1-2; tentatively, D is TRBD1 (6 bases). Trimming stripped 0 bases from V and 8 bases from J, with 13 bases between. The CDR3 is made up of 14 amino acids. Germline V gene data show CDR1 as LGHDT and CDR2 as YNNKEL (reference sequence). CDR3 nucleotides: TGTGCCAGCAGCCAAGACCGGGGGCGCGGGGGCTACACCTTC. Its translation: CASSQDRGRGGYTF.

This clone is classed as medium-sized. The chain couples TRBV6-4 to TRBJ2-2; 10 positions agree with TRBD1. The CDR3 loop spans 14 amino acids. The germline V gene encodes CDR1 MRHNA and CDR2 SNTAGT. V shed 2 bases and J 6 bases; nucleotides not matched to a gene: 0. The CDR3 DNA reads TGTGCCAGCAGTGACGGGACAGGGGCCGGGGAGCTGTTTTTT. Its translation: CASSDGTGAGELFF.

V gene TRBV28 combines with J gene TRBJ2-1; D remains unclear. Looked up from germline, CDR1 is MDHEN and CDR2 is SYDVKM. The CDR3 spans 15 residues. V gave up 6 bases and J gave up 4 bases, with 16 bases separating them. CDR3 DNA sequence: TGTGCCAGCAGCCCCTACTCCAGAACTTACAATGAGCAGTTCTTC. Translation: CASSPYSRTYNEQFF.

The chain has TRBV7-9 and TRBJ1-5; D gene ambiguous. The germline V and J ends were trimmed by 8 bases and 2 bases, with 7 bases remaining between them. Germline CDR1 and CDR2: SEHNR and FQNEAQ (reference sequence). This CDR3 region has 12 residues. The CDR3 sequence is CASSQGNQPQHF. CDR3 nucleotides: TGTGCCAGCTCCCAGGGCAATCAGCCCCAGCATTTT.

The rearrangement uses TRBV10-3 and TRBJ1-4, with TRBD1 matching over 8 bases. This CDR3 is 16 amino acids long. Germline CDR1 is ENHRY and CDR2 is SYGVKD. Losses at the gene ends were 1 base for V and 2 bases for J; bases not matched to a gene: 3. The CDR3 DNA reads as TGTGCCATCAGTGAGTGGCCAGGGGGCACTAATGAAAAACTGTTTTTT. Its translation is CAISEWPGGTNEKLFF.

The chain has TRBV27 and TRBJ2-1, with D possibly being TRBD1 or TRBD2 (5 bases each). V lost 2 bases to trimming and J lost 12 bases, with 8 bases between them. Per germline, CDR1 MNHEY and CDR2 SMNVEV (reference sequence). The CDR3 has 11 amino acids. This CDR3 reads CASSLNGGQFF. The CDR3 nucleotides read TGTGCCAGCAGTTTAAATGGGGGGCAGTTCTTC.